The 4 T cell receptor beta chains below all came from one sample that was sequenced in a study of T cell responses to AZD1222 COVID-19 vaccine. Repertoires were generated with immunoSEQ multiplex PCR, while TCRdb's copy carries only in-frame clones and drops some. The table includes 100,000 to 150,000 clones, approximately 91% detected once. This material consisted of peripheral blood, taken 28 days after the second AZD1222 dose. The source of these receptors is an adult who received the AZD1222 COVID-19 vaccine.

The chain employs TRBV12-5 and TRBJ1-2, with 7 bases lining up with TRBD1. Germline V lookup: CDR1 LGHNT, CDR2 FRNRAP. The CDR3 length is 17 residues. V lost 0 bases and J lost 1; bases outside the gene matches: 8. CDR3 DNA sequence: TGTGCTAGTGGTTTGGTCCGGGACAGCCGAAATAACTATGGCTACACCTTC. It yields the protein CASGLVRDSRNNYGYTF.

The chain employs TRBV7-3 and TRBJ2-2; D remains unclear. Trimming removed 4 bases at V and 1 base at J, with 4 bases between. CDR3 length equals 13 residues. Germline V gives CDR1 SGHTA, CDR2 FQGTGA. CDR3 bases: TGTGCCAGCAGCTCCTTGAACACCGGGGAGCTGTTTTTT. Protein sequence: CASSSLNTGELFF.

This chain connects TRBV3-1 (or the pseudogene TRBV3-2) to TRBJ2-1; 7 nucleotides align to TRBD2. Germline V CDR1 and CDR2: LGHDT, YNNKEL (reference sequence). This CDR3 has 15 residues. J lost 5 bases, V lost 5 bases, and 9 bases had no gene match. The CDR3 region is CASSFASGDNNEQFF. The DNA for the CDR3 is TGTGCCAGCAGCTTTGCTAGCGGTGACAACAATGAGCAGTTCTTC.

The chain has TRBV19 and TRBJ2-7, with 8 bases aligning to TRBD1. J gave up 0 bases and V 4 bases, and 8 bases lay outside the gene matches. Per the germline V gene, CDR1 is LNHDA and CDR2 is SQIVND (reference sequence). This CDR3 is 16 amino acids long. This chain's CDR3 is CASSRRQGPVSYEQYF. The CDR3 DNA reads TGTGCCAGTAGTAGAAGACAGGGGCCCGTCTCCTACGAGCAGTACTTC.